The 18 T cell receptor beta chains below were found in one sample sequenced in a study of relationships among human T cell subsets. From mRNA, alpha and beta CDR3 regions were amplified using semiquantitative ARM-PCR. Tagged nested gene-specific primers were used first, then communal superprimers amplified exponentially. TCRdb reanalysed the multiplex PCR reads using MiXCR and keeps one entry per CDR3 protein. The sample records around 15,000 distinct CDR3 sequences, 62% being singletons. The sequencing input was total T cells sorted from blood. Source of these receptors: a man aged 35 to 55 in good health.

This clonotype was counted a single time. This chain connects TRBV6-4 to TRBJ1-5; D gene unclear. Per the germline V gene, CDR1 is MRHNA and CDR2 is SNTAGT. CDR3 length: 13 amino acids. The ends were cut back, 5 bases at V and 4 bases at J, with 9 bases in the middle. CDR3 sequence: CASSQQQNQPQHF. The CDR3 DNA follows: TGTGCCAGCAGTCAACAGCAGAATCAGCCCCAGCATTTT.

This chain joins TRBV19 and TRBJ2-7; 7 bases match TRBD1. The CDR3 is 15 amino acids. Germline values: CDR1 LNHDA, CDR2 SQIVND (reference sequence). J gave up 2 bases and V 3 bases, and 7 bases lay outside the gene matches. The DNA for the CDR3 is TGTGCCAGTAGTATGTCGGACAGGCATACCTACGAGCAGTACTTC. Translation gives CASSMSDRHTYEQYF. The complete variable domain, with remaining parts taken from reference TRBV19 and TRBJ2-7, reads DGGITQSPKYLFRKEGQNVTLSCEQNLNHDAMYWYRQDPGQGLRLIYYSQIVNDFQKGDIAEGYSVSREKKESFPLTVTSAQKNPTAFYLCASSMSDRHTYEQYFGPGTRLTVT.

The V and J genes are TRBV12-3 or TRBV12-4 and TRBJ2-3; 10 nucleotides agree with TRBD2. The CDR3 has 15 residues. The ends lost 5 bases at V and 2 bases at J; junction bases unmatched: 4. For the CDR3, the DNA is TGTGCCAGCAGTCTTCTAGCGGGAGTCACAGATACGCAGTATTTT. It codes for CASSLLAGVTDTQYF.

The genes are TRBV29-1 and TRBJ2-1, with 10 bases matching TRBD2. V lost 2 bases to trimming and J lost 4 bases; unmatched junction nucleotides: 11. CDR1 is SQVTM, CDR2 ANQGSEA, per germline. CDR3 length equals 17 residues. The CDR3: CSVERWLAGDGYNEQFF. In DNA form, the CDR3 reads TGCAGCGTTGAACGGTGGCTAGCGGGAGATGGGTACAATGAGCAGTTCTTC.

This chain connects TRBV28 to TRBJ1-3; a weak D match, TRBD1 (6 bases). Trimming pared 1 base from V and 4 bases from J, leaving 8 bases between. This CDR3 spans 14 amino acids. Germline CDR1 reads MDHEN; CDR2 reads SYDVKM. CDR3 sequence (DNA): TGTGCCAGCAGTTTATACGGGACAGGAAACACCATATATTTT. It encodes CASSLYGTGNTIYF.

The V gene is TRBV6-1, the J gene TRBJ1-1; possible D gene TRBD1, 5 bases. The length of the CDR3 is 13 residues. The V and J ends lost 10 bases and 0 bases respectively, with 12 bases between them. CDR1 is MNHNS, CDR2 SASEGT, per germline. CDR3 sequence: CATARGLNTEAFF. CDR3 coding DNA: TGTGCCACCGCTAGGGGCCTGAACACTGAAGCTTTCTTT.

This clonotype showed up just once. The junction differs from germline at one of its ends, possibly a read error. The rearrangement uses TRBV20-1 and TRBJ2-7, with D unresolved. The CDR3 extends over 13 amino acids. CDR1 DFQATT and CDR2 SNEGSKA come from the germline V gene (reference sequence). The CDR3 DNA is TGCAGTCCTAGAGGCGCCAGCGACTACGAGCAGTACTTC. Translated, it gives CSPRGASDYEQYF.

This chain links TRBV10-3 with TRBJ2-5; D remains unclear. Trimming left V 3 bases short and J 5 bases short, with 7 bases between. The CDR3 is made up of 12 amino acids. Germline V gene lookup returns CDR1 ENHRY and CDR2 SYGVKD. CDR3 loop: CAISDTSETQYF. DNA for the CDR3: TGTGCCATCAGTGACACCAGCGAGACCCAGTACTTC.

This clonotype showed up just a few times. The chain combines TRBV28 with TRBJ2-1; D is unclear. Trimming cost V 4 bases and J 2 bases, with 9 bases left between them. Per germline, CDR1 MDHEN and CDR2 SYDVKM. The CDR3 runs to 14 residues. CDR3 loop: CASSSLLAYNEQFF. CDR3 nucleotides: TGTGCCAGCAGTTCCCTACTCGCCTACAATGAGCAGTTCTTC.

A remark on this clonotype: One end of the junction is discordant with germline, which a read error may explain. J is TRBJ2-7 and V is TRBV6-6; D call uncertain. There are 13 residues in the CDR3. Looked up from germline, CDR1 is MNHNY and CDR2 is SVGAGI (reference sequence). The CDR3 protein is CASIRGGSYEQYF. As DNA, the CDR3 is TGCGCCAGCATAAGAGGCGGATCCTACGAGCAGTACTTC.

The chain is built from TRBV5-1 and TRBJ1-1; no reliable D call. The CDR3 is 15 amino acids. Deletions cut 0 bases from V and 0 bases from J, with 9 bases between. In germline, CDR1 is SGHRS, CDR2 YFSETQ. In DNA, the CDR3 is TGCGCCAGCAGCTTGGCTCCGCATATGAACACTGAAGCTTTCTTT. Amino acid sequence: CASSLAPHMNTEAFF.

V and J are TRBV2 and TRBJ1-5; TRBD1 matches 8 bases. This CDR3 is built from 15 residues. Per the germline V gene, CDR1 is SNHLY and CDR2 is FYNNEI. Trimming removed 8 bases from V and 0 bases from J; junction bases left unmatched: 6. CDR3 nucleotide sequence: TGTGCCAGCGGGGACAGGAGCTATAGCAATCAGCCCCAGCATTTT. Protein sequence: CASGDRSYSNQPQHF.

Within the sample, this clonotype is medium-sized. The chain carries TRBV13 and TRBJ2-5; D gene ambiguous. CDR1 is PRHDT and CDR2 is FYEKMQ in the germline V gene (reference sequence). Between the trimmed V and J ends, which lost 5 bases and 5 bases, there was a span of 21 bases. This CDR3 spans 16 amino acids. CDR3 DNA sequence: TGTGCCAGCAGCAGGGCAATTACTACGATCGAGGAGACCCAGTACTTC. Translation: CASSRAITTIEETQYF.

This sequence joins TRBV20-1 and TRBJ2-7; tentatively, D is TRBD1 (8 bases). CDR1 DFQATT and CDR2 SNEGSKA come from the germline V gene (reference sequence). The CDR3 loop spans 13 amino acids. V shed 2 bases and J shed 3 bases, with 11 bases lying between them. The CDR3 region is CSARNRGGYEQYF. The CDR3 DNA is TGCAGTGCTAGAAACAGGGGGGGCTACGAGCAGTACTTC.

To note about this clonotype: The junction shows a germline mismatch at one end, possibly a read error. The chain is built from TRBV28 and TRBJ1-3; D is ambiguous. Looked up from germline, CDR1 is MDHEN and CDR2 is SYDVKM. The CDR3 spans 11 residues. CDR3 DNA: TGTGCCAGTCGTACTGGAAACACCACATATTTT. Protein product: CASRTGNTTYF.

A few counts support this clonotype. V is TRBV12-3 or TRBV12-4 and J is TRBJ2-1, with 11 bases fitting TRBD2. The CDR3 contains 17 residues. The ends lost 0 bases at V and 5 bases at J; junction bases unmatched: 6. The CDR3 protein is CASSLARASGRNNEQFF. DNA of the CDR3: TGTGCCAGCAGTTTAGCGCGGGCTAGCGGGAGGAACAATGAGCAGTTCTTC.

The V call is TRBV28, the J call TRBJ1-1; 9 bases map to TRBD1. Germline V CDR1 and CDR2: MDHEN, SYDVKM. The CDR3 totals 15 residues. V lost 6 bases and J lost 3; bases outside the gene matches: 8. CDR3 region: CASSRTGVRDTEAFF. The CDR3 DNA sequence: TGTGCCAGCAGCAGGACAGGGGTCCGAGACACTGAAGCTTTCTTT.

The chain employs TRBV24-1 and TRBJ2-1; no reliable D call. The CDR3 contains 15 residues. The germline V gene has CDR1 KGHDR and CDR2 SFDVKD. The V end was cut by 3 bases, the J end by 2 bases, with 10 bases between. The CDR3 reads CATSDPLGPYNEQFF. The CDR3 nucleotides are TGTGCCACCAGTGATCCCTTAGGTCCCTACAATGAGCAGTTCTTC.